This T cell receptor beta chain was sequenced during a study of blood T cell repertoires in COVID-19. Study in general: Acute and convalescent COVID-19 samples came from the United States, Italy and Spain.

Membership in each cohort depended on participant-reported clinical history. Cohort 3 donors counted as recovered after two negative PCRs, clearance, or resolved symptoms. Original analysis: Reference gene primer amplification gave estimated nucleated cell counts. TCRdb's copy holds only in-frame clones and misses some; the assay was immunoSEQ multiplex PCR. The D gene and trimming were derived from the DNA, and the V and J assignments and clone size from that table. This table has about 170,000 clones, about 89% appearing once. Trimming removed 4 bases from V and 3 bases from J; junction bases left unmatched: 11. Germline V gene data show CDR1 as SGHTA and CDR2 as FQGNSA. The CDR3 covers 18 residues.

The source material was PBMCs or T cells enriched from blood (not recorded which). V gene TRBV7-2 combines with J gene TRBJ2-7; 14 bases match TRBD2. The sequence was obtained from a woman younger than 30 who had recovered from COVID-19. The CDR3 here is CASSSWSGTSGSYYEQYF. The CDR3 nucleotides read TGTGCCAGCAGCTCGTGGTCCGGGACTAGCGGGAGTTACTACGAGCAGTACTTC.